Listed below are T cell receptor beta chains from one sample, sequenced in a study of blood T cell repertoires in COVID-19. Some clones are missing from TCRdb's copy, which holds only in-frame ones; the method was immunoSEQ multiplex PCR. The top ten clones hold 3.5% to 5% of a sample with some 120,000 clones, 90% of them seen once. Sample: peripheral blood. All receptors come from a man in his sixties with COVID-19, enrolled during active disease. The conserved cysteine and the conserved F or W are not part of the CDR3 here. The order of the fields is V gene, J gene, D gene, CDR3 protein. D genes are given only for firm matches.

TRBV6-5,TRBJ2-3,.,ASGRGKDTQY
TRBV11-3,TRBJ2-2,TRBD2,ASSRLAGGPGTGELF
TRBV6-4,TRBJ2-4,.,ASHPTGVLAKNIQY
TRBV6-4,TRBJ2-3,.,ASSESASTDTQY
TRBV9,TRBJ2-3,.,ASSVEGRLHTDTQY
TRBV28,TRBJ2-1,TRBD2,ASSLFFSGEGNEQF
TRBV30,TRBJ1-6,.,AWRGANSPLH
TRBV2,TRBJ1-1,.,ASSEGGTEAF
TRBV19,TRBJ1-3,.,ASSIGEGSGNTIY
TRBV7-9,TRBJ1-3,.,ASSLAAGSGNTIY
TRBV28,TRBJ1-4,.,ASTLGGGASGFEKLF
TRBV15,TRBJ2-1,TRBD1,ATSRGTGYNEQF
TRBV2,TRBJ2-1,TRBD2,ASREVSYNEQF
TRBV25-1,TRBJ1-4,.,ASSDPGPTNEKLF
TRBV29-1,TRBJ1-2,.,SVEESALGGYT
TRBV11-3,TRBJ2-1,TRBD2,ASSRTSGRAQNEQF
TRBV7-3,TRBJ2-1,.,ASSPITYRSSSYNEQF
TRBV29-1,TRBJ2-1,TRBD2,SVEAVGGREQF
TRBV10-3,TRBJ1-5,TRBD1,AISGDRVPIDNQPQH
TRBV5-1,TRBJ2-3,.,ASSLGLASTDTQY
TRBV3-1/TRBV3-2,TRBJ2-7,TRBD2,ASSQVLAGSREQY
TRBV7-9,TRBJ2-1,.,ASSSQDSLSYNEQF
TRBV3-1/TRBV3-2,TRBJ2-6,TRBD1,ASSQVHRGEAGANVLT
TRBV30,TRBJ1-5,.,AWSVDSSNQPQH
TRBV3-1/TRBV3-2,TRBJ2-3,TRBD2,ASSQTGLAGGRQY
TRBV3-1/TRBV3-2,TRBJ2-2,.,ASSQDIQGNTGELF
TRBV4-2,TRBJ2-2,.,ASSQKGGGSYTGELF
TRBV24-1,TRBJ2-3,.,ATSDPISPSGTDTQY
TRBV5-1,TRBJ2-1,TRBD2,ASSRTSGANNEQF
TRBV11-3,TRBJ2-7,.,ASTSDTRKAYEQY
TRBV12-5,TRBJ1-5,.,ASGLDAEAPQH
TRBV10-1,TRBJ2-3,.,ASKENSGDRPGTQY
TRBV4-1,TRBJ1-3,TRBD1,ASSQNPGGRGNTIY
TRBV21-1,TRBJ1-1,.,ASSQGEAEAF
TRBV28,TRBJ2-5,.,ASRPGLLRATQY
TRBV11-1,TRBJ2-7,.,ASSGFTGESLYEQY
TRBV19,TRBJ2-5,TRBD1,ASTPGTVHETQY
TRBV19,TRBJ2-5,.,ASSISLSKETQY
TRBV12-3/TRBV12-4,TRBJ2-3,.,ASLYTDTQY
TRBV30,TRBJ1-4,TRBD1,AWSMGGQGGEKLF
TRBV11-3,TRBJ2-5,.,ASSPGEGETQY
TRBV7-2,TRBJ2-5,TRBD2,ASSSSTSGGLETQY
TRBV6-5,TRBJ1-4,.,ASSNQGGPNEKLF
TRBV2,TRBJ2-7,.,ASRIDSASYEQY
TRBV5-1,TRBJ2-7,.,ASSLGLVTVRTYEQY
TRBV5-1,TRBJ2-2,.,ASSFDSPATGELF
TRBV5-4,TRBJ2-7,.,ASSLARGGIDEQY
TRBV5-1,TRBJ1-5,.,ASSLEGAGQPQH
TRBV24-1,TRBJ1-2,TRBD1,ATSITGGGGYT
TRBV7-9,TRBJ2-7,TRBD1,ASSLRDREHEQY
TRBV7-9,TRBJ2-1,.,ASRLGIDEQF
TRBV6-5,TRBJ1-1,.,ASSYSRVITEAF
TRBV7-8,TRBJ2-5,TRBD1,ASSLTKKDLPRQGQETQY
TRBV5-1,TRBJ1-1,.,ASSLDARVAF
TRBV19,TRBJ1-5,.,ASSLMRQPQH